Listed below are T cell receptor beta chains from one sample, sequenced in a study of T cells in Graves' hyperthyroidism and ophthalmopathy. One entry per CDR3 protein, called by TCRdb with MiXCR from the multiplex PCR reads. The sample holds fewer than 500,000 distinct CDR3 sequences, around an eighth seen once. Sequencing was performed on blood. Every receptor here comes from a man in his thirties or forties with Graves' hyperthyroidism that later progressed to Graves' ophthalmopathy. The CDR3 runs from the conserved cysteine through the conserved F or W. The D gene is left open where the match is weak. Some rows have no size entry. The others give once, few or many, or a class for an expanded clone.

clone_size: many; d_call: TRBD1; v_call: TRBV5-1; j_call: TRBJ2-5; cdr3_nt: TGCGCCAGCAGGATAGGGGACAGGGACCAAGAGACCCAGTACTTC; cdr3_aa: CASRIGDRDQETQYF
clone_size: NA; d_call: NA; v_call: TRBV7-3; j_call: TRBJ1-1; cdr3_nt: TGTGCCAGCAGCTTAACGGGGGTTTTGAACACTGAAGCTTTCTTT; cdr3_aa: CASSLTGVLNTEAFF
clone_size: many; d_call: TRBD1; v_call: TRBV12-3/TRBV12-4; j_call: TRBJ2-2; cdr3_nt: TGTGCCAGCAGTTTCGGACAGGCATCCGGGGAGCTGTTTTTT; cdr3_aa: CASSFGQASGELFF
clone_size: NA; d_call: TRBD1; v_call: TRBV7-9; j_call: TRBJ1-1; cdr3_nt: TGTGCCAGCAGCTTAACGGAACGGACAGGGGAAGCTTTCTTT; cdr3_aa: CASSLTERTGEAFF
clone_size: few; d_call: NA; v_call: TRBV3-1; j_call: TRBJ1-4; cdr3_nt: TGTGCCAGCAGAAGGGCAGGGATTTATGAAAAACTGTTTTTT; cdr3_aa: CASRRAGIYEKLFF
clone_size: NA; d_call: NA; v_call: TRBV4-1; j_call: TRBJ1-5; cdr3_nt: TGCGCCAGCAGCCAAACGGCGAGGGGGAATCAGCCCCAGCATTTT; cdr3_aa: CASSQTARGNQPQHF
clone_size: many; d_call: NA; v_call: TRBV18; j_call: TRBJ2-7; cdr3_nt: TGTGCCAGCTCACCAGCCGGTCGCGAGCAGTACTTC; cdr3_aa: CASSPAGREQYF
clone_size: few; d_call: NA; v_call: TRBV7-9; j_call: TRBJ2-7; cdr3_nt: TGTGCCAGCAGCTTACGGGGCATTTCCTACGAGCAGTACTTC; cdr3_aa: CASSLRGISYEQYF
clone_size: NA; d_call: TRBD1; v_call: TRBV28; j_call: TRBJ1-1; cdr3_nt: TGTGCCAGCAATTGGGACAGGTCCCACGCCTCGAACACTGAAGCTTTCTTT; cdr3_aa: CASNWDRSHASNTEAFF
clone_size: many; d_call: NA; v_call: TRBV6-1; j_call: TRBJ1-2; cdr3_nt: TGTGCCAGCAACGCCCCGGGGCAGGGAAACCGACGGGGCTACACCTTC; cdr3_aa: CASNAPGQGNRRGYTF
clone_size: many; d_call: NA; v_call: TRBV2; j_call: TRBJ1-5; cdr3_nt: TGTGCCAGCAGTGAGGGAGGGGATCAGCCCCAGCATTTT; cdr3_aa: CASSEGGDQPQHF
clone_size: many; d_call: NA; v_call: TRBV12-3/TRBV12-4; j_call: TRBJ2-7; cdr3_nt: TGTGCCAGCAGTCCCGGGACACTATTCGAGCAGTACTTC; cdr3_aa: CASSPGTLFEQYF
clone_size: many; d_call: NA; v_call: TRBV12-3/TRBV12-4; j_call: TRBJ1-1; cdr3_nt: TGTGCCAGCAGCCTGGGGGGGGAGCGGGAAGCTTTCTTT; cdr3_aa: CASSLGGEREAFF
clone_size: many; d_call: TRBD1; v_call: TRBV28; j_call: TRBJ1-4; cdr3_nt: TGTGCCAGCAGTTTGGGGGGGACAGAAGAAAAACTGTTTTTT; cdr3_aa: CASSLGGTEEKLFF
clone_size: many; d_call: TRBD1; v_call: TRBV7-8; j_call: TRBJ2-7; cdr3_nt: TGTGCCAGCCTTGGGACAGACTCCTACGAGCAGTACTTC; cdr3_aa: CASLGTDSYEQYF
clone_size: few; d_call: NA; v_call: TRBV7-2; j_call: TRBJ2-7; cdr3_nt: TGTGCCAACACCCCCGGGTGGGGTTACGAGCAGTACTTC; cdr3_aa: CANTPGWGYEQYF